This TCR beta chain was observed in a study of T cell repertoires in cytomegalovirus infection. Study background: Recently identified HLA-C-restricted CMV epitopes were among the peptides used. Study-level points and caveats: Dominating the ex vivo response were HLA-C-restricted CMV-specific TCR beta clonotypes.

Turning to this clonotype: What it recognizes is unknown. The conserved closing phenylalanine or tryptophan is absent in this CDR3, likely reflecting a read error.

Each CDR3 protein gets one entry after TCRdb re-called the reads with MiXCR. The sample consists of approximately 1,000,000 distinct CDR3 sequences, around 30% of them appearing once. Sample: cultured CD8+ T cells from PBMCs, taken from culture after CMV antigen stimulation. The source is a human donor in good health (CMV status not recorded). Some clones in this sample may be carry-over from other donors' samples.

CDR3 in amino acids: CASSYSGAPEGGDGYTY. CDR3 nucleotides: TGTGCCAGCAGTTACTCGGGGGCGCCAGAGGGAGGGGATGGCTACACCTAC. The rearrangement uses TRBV6-5 and TRBJ1-2, with D perhaps matching TRBD1 (6 bases). CDR3 size: 17 residues. Germline lookup yields CDR1 MNHEY and CDR2 SVGAGI. Trimming took off 0 bases at V and 6 bases at J, with 20 bases between the two ends.